These 28 T cell receptor beta chains originate from one sample sequenced in a study of a mutant IDH1 vaccine in newly diagnosed glioma. These receptors' antigens are unknown. Stated time point: week 5, during vaccination. One vaccine dose held 300 ug of mutant IDH1 20-mer peptide and came with topical imiquimod. Using immunoSEQ multiplex PCR, the repertoire was profiled, and TCRdb retains in-frame clones only, with some absent. The table shows around 58,000 clones, with approximately 81% occurring only once. The sequences come from PBMCs, collected from a glioma patient whose treatment included an IDH1 peptide vaccine. Receptor source: a man in his thirties or forties with glioma.

The rearrangement links TRBV5-6 to TRBJ2-3; either TRBD1 or TRBD2 may fit D (5 bases each). CDR3 size: 16 residues. The ends were cut back, 5 bases at V and 1 base at J, with 17 bases in the middle. Germline assignment: CDR1 SGHDT and CDR2 YYEEEE. The CDR3 DNA sequence: TGTGCCAGCAGGGTGGGACCGACACCCCGCACAGATACGCAGTATTTT. Protein sequence: CASRVGPTPRTDTQYF.

This clone appeared a single time. V usage is TRBV6-1 and J usage is TRBJ2-3; D may be TRBD1 (5 bases). There are 12 residues in the CDR3. The V end lost 5 bases, the J end lost 9 bases, and 12 bases lay between the germline ends. The V gene's germline CDR1 is MNHNS and CDR2 SASEGT. The CDR3 DNA sequence: TGTGCCAGCAGTCCGACAGCTACCACGCAGTATTTT. This translates into CASSPTATTQYF.

The rearrangement links TRBV7-9 to TRBJ1-6; D not resolved. Germline V gene sequence: CDR1 SEHNR, CDR2 FQNEAQ (reference sequence). V gave up 5 bases and J gave up 0 bases, with 11 bases separating them. This CDR3 has 16 residues. The CDR3: CASSPTVSSYNSPLHF. The CDR3 coding sequence is TGTGCCAGCAGCCCCACCGTGAGCTCCTATAATTCACCCCTCCACTTT.

This clone was detected only a few times. The genes are TRBV18 and TRBJ1-5; D unresolved. Germline values: CDR1 KGHSH, CDR2 LQKENI. Trimming took off 3 bases at V and 1 base at J, with 10 bases between the two ends. The CDR3 loop spans 15 amino acids. This chain's CDR3 is CASSPQEGSNQPQHF. The CDR3 nucleotides are TGTGCCAGCTCACCTCAAGAAGGAAGCAATCAGCCCCAGCATTTT.

CDR3 amino acids: CASSSPDRGTGELFF. The CDR3 nucleotides read TGTGCCAGCAGTTCGCCAGACAGGGGGACCGGGGAGCTGTTTTTT. The rearrangement uses TRBV6-5 and TRBJ2-2; 9 nucleotides align to TRBD1. Germline CDR1 MNHEY, CDR2 SVGAGI. With V trimmed by 4 bases and J by 5 bases, 5 bases remained unmatched. CDR3 length equals 15 residues.

CDR3 nucleotide sequence: TGTGCCAGCAGCCATACAAGAGTAGACACCATATATTTT. Its translation: CASSHTRVDTIYF. The V gene is TRBV7-2, the J gene TRBJ1-3; D remains ambiguous. Trimming removed 5 bases from V and 8 bases from J, with 13 bases in between. Germline V CDR1 and CDR2: SGHTA, FQGNSA. The CDR3 has 13 residues. Using reference TRBV7-2 and TRBJ1-3 for the parts outside the CDR3, the full variable domain is GAGVSQSPSNKVTEKGKDVELRCDPISGHTALYWYRQSLGQGLEFLIYFQGNSAPDKSGLPSDRFSAERTGGSVSTLTIQRTQQEDSAVYLCASSHTRVDTIYFGEGSWLTVV.

The V gene is TRBV30, the J gene TRBJ2-7; D gene uncertain. The V gene lost 1 base and the J gene lost 3 bases, with 16 bases spanning the gap. CDR3 length equals 15 residues. Germline V lookup: CDR1 GTSNPN, CDR2 SVGIG (reference sequence). This CDR3 reads CAWSGHPVAFYEQYF. In DNA form, the CDR3 reads TGTGCCTGGAGTGGACACCCCGTGGCATTCTACGAGCAGTACTTC.

The chain has TRBV6-1 and TRBJ1-5, with D possibly matching TRBD1 (5 bases). Germline CDR1 is MNHNS and CDR2 is SASEGT. V was pared by 4 bases and J by 2 bases, with 15 bases between. The CDR3 is made up of 16 amino acids. CDR3 loop: CASSATRDRGNQPQHF. The CDR3 DNA is TGTGCCAGCAGTGCGACCCGGGACCGGGGCAATCAGCCCCAGCATTTT.

The chain has TRBV9 and TRBJ2-3; 12 nucleotides agree with TRBD2. There are 16 residues in the CDR3. V trimming: 0 bases; J trimming: 3 bases; junction bases outside the gene matches: 2. Germline V gene sequence: CDR1 SGDLS, CDR2 YYNGEE. Written as DNA, the CDR3 is TGTGCCAGCAGCGTAGCGCTAGCGGGGGGGACAGATACGCAGTATTTT. This translates into CASSVALAGGTDTQYF. Supplemented by reference TRBV9 and TRBJ2-3, the full variable domain reads DSGVTQTPKHLITATGQRVTLRCSPRSGDLSVYWYQQSLDQGLQFLIQYYNGEERAKGNILERFSAQQFPDLHSELNLSSLELGDSALYFCASSVALAGGTDTQYFGPGTRLTVL.

The V and J genes are TRBV7-2 and TRBJ1-4, with 8 bases fitting TRBD1. V trimming: 6 bases; J trimming: 7 bases; junction bases outside the gene matches: 4. The length of the CDR3 is 13 residues. Germline-derived CDR1 and CDR2 are SGHTA and FQGNSA. CDR3 in amino acids: CASRRGQGEKLFF. CDR3 bases: TGTGCCAGCAGGAGAGGACAGGGTGAAAAACTGTTTTTT. Full variable domain (outside the CDR3, taken from reference TRBV7-2 and TRBJ1-4): GAGVSQSPSNKVTEKGKDVELRCDPISGHTALYWYRQSLGQGLEFLIYFQGNSAPDKSGLPSDRFSAERTGGSVSTLTIQRTQQEDSAVYLCASRRGQGEKLFFGSGTQLSVL.

The chain links TRBV27 to TRBJ1-4; TRBD1 aligns across 12 bases. The CDR3 is 16 residues long. Germline V gene data show CDR1 as MNHEY and CDR2 as SMNVEV (reference sequence). The trim removed 1 base at V and 11 bases at J, leaving 8 bases unmatched. CDR3 residues: CASSLYLGQGARKLFF. The CDR3 DNA reads TGTGCCAGCAGTTTATATTTGGGACAGGGGGCAAGGAAACTGTTTTTT.

CDR3 residues: CASGPPYWSYEQYF. CDR3 nucleotide sequence: TGTGCTAGTGGTCCCCCCTATTGGTCCTACGAGCAGTACTTC. The chain carries TRBV12-5 and TRBJ2-7; D remains ambiguous. Per germline, CDR1 LGHNT and CDR2 FRNRAP. Trimming cost V 5 bases and J 1 base, with 12 bases left between them. The CDR3 is made up of 14 amino acids.

The genes are TRBV20-1 and TRBJ2-5, with D unclear. V dropped 8 bases and J dropped 2 bases, with 9 bases sitting between them. Germline CDR1 is DFQATT and CDR2 is SNEGSKA (reference sequence). The CDR3 has 11 residues. CDR3 bases: TGCAGTACTCGAGCGCAAGAGACCCAGTACTTC. Protein: CSTRAQETQYF.

The V call is TRBV15, the J call TRBJ1-4, with D tentatively TRBD1 (5 bases). Germline V lookup: CDR1 LNHNV, CDR2 YYDKDF (reference sequence). V was trimmed by 5 bases and J by 12 bases, leaving 19 bases between them. The CDR3 spans 14 residues. The CDR3 loop reads CATSPRDPVGELFF. CDR3 nucleotide sequence: TGTGCCACCAGCCCCCGGGATCCCGTGGGGGAACTGTTTTTT.

This rearrangement joins TRBV28 to TRBJ1-4; tentative D call: TRBD1 (6 bases). Per the germline V gene, CDR1 is MDHEN and CDR2 is SYDVKM. This CDR3 spans 15 amino acids. The V and J ends lost 3 bases and 12 bases respectively, with 20 bases between them. CDR3 region: CASSFRQALGWELFF. The CDR3 DNA follows: TGTGCCAGCAGTTTTCGACAGGCTTTGGGGTGGGAACTGTTTTTT.

This chain connects TRBV7-9 to TRBJ1-5, with TRBD1 as a possible D gene (5 bases). The germline V gene encodes CDR1 SEHNR and CDR2 FQNEAQ (reference sequence). V was clipped by 4 bases and J by 5 bases, with 15 bases between them. This CDR3 region has 15 residues. The CDR3 sequence is CASSSGGGRDQPQHF. CDR3 DNA: TGTGCCAGCAGCTCGGGGGGAGGGAGGGATCAGCCCCAGCATTTT.

V and J are TRBV27 and TRBJ1-2, with D unresolved. The CDR3 consists of 14 residues. V was cut by 4 bases and J by 8 bases, with 17 bases left in between. Looked up from germline, CDR1 is MNHEY and CDR2 is SMNVEV (reference sequence). The CDR3 loop is CASSYQTTSEGYTF. For the CDR3, the DNA is TGTGCCAGCAGTTACCAGACAACTTCGGAGGGCTACACCTTC.

The sample holds one count of this clone. V usage is TRBV7-9 and J usage is TRBJ1-2; 7 bases align to TRBD1. Germline V gene lookup returns CDR1 SEHNR and CDR2 FQNEAQ (reference sequence). The CDR3 has 14 amino acids. After removal of 5 bases from V and 9 bases from J, the junction contained 12 bases not matched to a gene. This CDR3 is CASSVTGDLRSYTF. As DNA, the CDR3 is TGTGCCAGCAGCGTTACAGGGGATCTGCGGAGCTACACCTTC.

The rearrangement links TRBV5-6 to TRBJ2-2, with unresolved D. The CDR3 is made up of 15 amino acids. V was cut by 2 bases and J by 4 bases, with 12 bases left in between. Germline V gene sequence: CDR1 SGHDT, CDR2 YYEEEE. The chain's CDR3 is CASSLGAGFTGELFF. CDR3 DNA sequence: TGTGCCAGCAGCTTAGGCGCAGGCTTCACCGGGGAGCTGTTTTTT.

This clone was counted once. The rearrangement links TRBV27 to TRBJ1-1, with D possibly being TRBD1 (6 bases). Germline loops: CDR1 MNHEY, CDR2 SMNVEV (reference sequence). The CDR3 spans 14 residues. Trimming took 5 bases from V and 5 from J, leaving 15 bases between them. This CDR3 reads CASSRTSQGTEAFF. CDR3 nucleotides: TGTGCCAGCAGTCGGACCTCTCAGGGGACTGAAGCTTTCTTT.

The V call is TRBV5-4, the J call TRBJ1-3; 7 bases match TRBD1. This CDR3 is built from 16 residues. CDR1 SGHNT and CDR2 YYREEE come from the germline V gene (reference sequence). The V segment lost 0 bases and the J segment 5 bases; nucleotides outside the gene matches: 8. CDR3 sequence (DNA): TGTGCCAGCAGCTTGGGAGCAGGGACAGCTAGAAACACCATATATTTT. Protein product: CASSLGAGTARNTIYF.

The gene calls are TRBV28 and TRBJ1-5, with D unclear. Trimming left V 7 bases short and J 3 bases short, with 1 base between. The CDR3 contains 10 residues. Looked up from germline, CDR1 is MDHEN and CDR2 is SYDVKM. Written as DNA, the CDR3 is TGTGCCAGCACCAATCAGCCCCAGCATTTT. This encodes CASTNQPQHF.

This chain joins TRBV30 and TRBJ2-7; TRBD1 might be the D (6 bases). Germline V gene data show CDR1 as GTSNPN and CDR2 as SVGIG (reference sequence). Trimming took off 7 bases at V and 6 bases at J, with 22 bases between the two ends. The CDR3 loop spans 14 amino acids. The chain's CDR3 is CAFCPRLTGTEQYF. Here the CDR3 DNA reads TGTGCCTTTTGCCCCCGCCTTACAGGGACCGAGCAGTACTTC.

The J gene is TRBJ1-1, the V gene TRBV19; D may be TRBD1 (5 bases). CDR3 length: 15 amino acids. V was pared by 3 bases and J by 0 bases, with 11 bases between. The germline V gene encodes CDR1 LNHDA and CDR2 SQIVND (reference sequence). The CDR3 region is CASSISSGMNTEAFF. For the CDR3, the DNA is TGTGCCAGTAGTATTAGCTCAGGGATGAACACTGAAGCTTTCTTT.

This chain links TRBV4-1 with TRBJ1-2; 7 bases align to TRBD1. The CDR3 is made up of 16 amino acids. J lost 6 bases, V lost 0 bases, and 10 bases had no gene match. The germline CDR1 and CDR2 sequences are MGHRA and YSYEKL. CDR3 residues: CASSQDRHRGSNGYTF. The CDR3 DNA follows: TGCGCCAGCAGCCAAGATCGGCACAGGGGTTCGAATGGCTACACCTTC.

The sample holds a few counts of this clone. The DNA of the CDR3 is TGTGCCAGCAGCTTAAGGGCCATGGGCGAAAAACTGTTTTTT. It specifies CASSLRAMGEKLFF. The V gene is TRBV7-8, the J gene TRBJ1-4, with no clear D. With 2 bases removed from V and 8 bases from J, the gap between germline ends came to 12 bases. The CDR3 has 14 amino acids. CDR1 and CDR2 (germline): SGHVS, FQNEAQ. Full variable domain (missing parts from reference TRBV7-8 and TRBJ1-4): GAGVSQSPRYKVAKRGQDVALRCDPISGHVSLFWYQQALGQGPEFLTYFQNEAQLDKSGLPSDRFFAERPEGSVSTLKIQRTQQEDSAVYLCASSLRAMGEKLFFGSGTQLSVL.

The chain joins TRBV18 to TRBJ2-1, with a tentative D call TRBD2 (7 bases). In germline, CDR1 is KGHSH, CDR2 LQKENI. With 2 bases removed from V and 8 bases from J, the gap between germline ends came to 13 bases. The CDR3 length is 14 residues. CDR3 amino acids: CASSPGGASYEQFF. The CDR3 DNA sequence: TGTGCCAGCTCACCAGGGGGGGCGTCGTATGAGCAGTTCTTC.

CDR3 protein: CSVDTSGANVLTF. CDR3 in DNA: TGCAGCGTTGATACCTCTGGGGCCAACGTCCTGACTTTC. The chain links TRBV29-1 to TRBJ2-6; D call uncertain. CDR3 length equals 13 residues. Germline V gene lookup returns CDR1 SQVTM and CDR2 ANQGSEA. Trimming left V 3 bases short and J 0 bases short, with 3 bases between. Full variable domain (remainder filled in from reference TRBV29-1 and TRBJ2-6): SAVISQKPSRDICQRGTSLTIQCQVDSQVTMMFWYRQQPGQSLTLIATANQGSEATYESGFVIDKFPISRPNLTFSTLTVSNMSPEDSSIYLCSVDTSGANVLTFGAGSRLTVL.